This T cell receptor beta chain was captured in a study of technical replicates of blood from a handful of donors. Here immunoSEQ multiplex PCR was the method, and the copy in TCRdb shows in-frame clones only, minus some. In the table there are over 90,000 clones, approximately 96% of which are singletons. The CDR3 spans 14 residues. The germline gives CDR1 KGHSH, CDR2 LQKENI. With 0 bases removed from V and 2 bases from J, the gap between germline ends came to 7 bases. V usage is TRBV18 and J usage is TRBJ1-1; D gene uncertain. This sequence was found in a human donor in good health. What was sequenced was T cells isolated from PBMCs. The CDR3 reads CASSPPNLNTEAFF. CDR3 bases: TGTGCCAGCTCACCACCGAACCTAAACACTGAAGCTTTCTTT.